These 17 T cell receptor beta chains originate from one sample sequenced in a study of T-cell reconstitution after alpha-beta-depleted transplantation in children. During its preparation, the TCRbeta library received unique molecular identifiers. TCRdb reanalysed the PCR reads using MiXCR and keeps one entry per CDR3 protein. This sample carries 600,000 or so distinct CDR3 sequences, under 30% of them seen once, and the ten largest clones take roughly an eighth. The source material was PBMCs, mostly from graft donor cells, sampled 360 days after TCRalphabeta/CD19-depleted stem cell transplant. These receptor sequences come from a boy younger than two who had a stem cell transplant for acute myeloid leukemia, so the T cells may come from the graft donor.

This clonotype came up many times. The chain couples TRBV29-1 to TRBJ2-5, with D possibly matching TRBD1 (5 bases). Trimming stripped 4 bases from V and 0 bases from J, with 9 bases between. The CDR3 sequence is 13 residues long. The germline CDR1 and CDR2 sequences are SQVTM and ANQGSEA. CDR3 sequence: CSVVNRYQETQYF. The CDR3 region has the DNA TGCAGCGTTGTGAACAGGTACCAAGAGACCCAGTACTTC.

This clonotype was counted at least ten times. The gene calls are TRBV20-1 and TRBJ2-2; 11 positions agree with TRBD2. Germline loops: CDR1 DFQATT, CDR2 SNEGSKA (reference sequence). After removal of 0 bases from V and 6 bases from J, the junction contained 6 bases not matched to a gene. The CDR3 spans 16 residues. CDR3 sequence: CSARDLRTSGSGELFF. The CDR3 bases are TGCAGTGCTAGAGATCTCCGGACTAGCGGGTCCGGGGAGCTGTTTTTT.

The rearrangement joins TRBV27 to TRBJ2-1, with D perhaps TRBD1 or TRBD2 (6 bases each). The CDR3 runs to 17 residues. Looked up from germline, CDR1 is MNHEY and CDR2 is SMNVEV (reference sequence). V was clipped by 5 bases and J by 4 bases, with 21 bases between them. The chain's CDR3 is CASSPYLGGITYNEQFF. CDR3 sequence (DNA): TGTGCCAGCAGTCCGTACCTCGGGGGCATAACATACAATGAGCAGTTCTTC.

This clonotype was counted at least ten times. This chain connects TRBV5-1 to TRBJ1-6, with D possibly being TRBD1 (6 bases). V was shortened by 1 base and J by 5 bases, with 16 bases between the two germline ends. The CDR3 has 17 residues. Germline values: CDR1 SGHRS, CDR2 YFSETQ. CDR3 in DNA: TGCGCCAGCAGCTTGAGGCCCGGACAGCTCGATAATTCACCCCTCCACTTT. This gives the protein CASSLRPGQLDNSPLHF.

This clonotype came up many times. V usage is TRBV7-9 and J usage is TRBJ2-3, with D perhaps given as TRBD1 or TRBD2 (6 bases each). This CDR3 is built from 16 residues. Germline V lookup: CDR1 SEHNR, CDR2 FQNEAQ (reference sequence). Trimming cost V 7 bases and J 6 bases, with 23 bases left between them. This CDR3 reads CASKTGASPVVDTQYF. The CDR3, as DNA: TGTGCCAGCAAAACGGGGGCATCTCCCGTGGTGGATACGCAGTATTTT.

V usage is TRBV12-3 or TRBV12-4 and J usage is TRBJ1-2; D is undetermined. CDR3 length equals 12 residues. Trimming removed 3 bases at V and 5 bases at J, with 7 bases between. The CDR3 reads CASSFNDYGYTF. DNA of the CDR3: TGTGCCAGCAGTTTTAACGATTATGGCTACACCTTC.

This clonotype was detected only a few times. The chain recombines TRBV28 with TRBJ1-2, with D maybe TRBD1 (5 bases). Trimming left V 2 bases short and J 3 bases short, with 19 bases between. Germline CDR1 reads MDHEN; CDR2 reads SYDVKM. The CDR3 is made up of 17 amino acids. The CDR3 is CASSLGAGKDWDYGYTF. The CDR3 region has the DNA TGTGCCAGCAGTTTAGGGGCAGGGAAGGATTGGGACTATGGCTACACCTTC.

This clonotype was detected only a few times. This sequence joins TRBV6-5 and TRBJ2-1, with 7 bases identical to TRBD1. The CDR3 is made up of 16 amino acids. The germline V gene encodes CDR1 MNHEY and CDR2 SVGAGI. J lost 2 bases, V lost 2 bases, and 6 bases had no gene match. For the CDR3, the DNA is TGTGCCAGCAGTTACATGACAGGGATCCCCTACAATGAGCAGTTCTTC. Encoded protein: CASSYMTGIPYNEQFF.

CDR3 amino acids: CASRFRAGSTEAFF. For the CDR3, the DNA is TGCGCCAGCAGGTTCCGAGCGGGGTCCACTGAAGCTTTCTTT. V gene TRBV10-1 combines with J gene TRBJ1-1, with D uncertain. Looked up from germline, CDR1 is WNHNN and CDR2 is SYGVQD (reference sequence). The V end lost 6 bases, the J end lost 4 bases, and 15 bases lay between the germline ends. The CDR3 is made up of 14 amino acids.

CDR3 protein: CASSYDSGNTIYF. In nucleotides, the CDR3 is TGTGCCAGCAGTTACGACTCTGGAAACACCATATATTTT. The chain carries TRBV6-6 and TRBJ1-3; D is unresolved. V was trimmed by 2 bases and J by 0 bases, leaving 2 bases between them. This CDR3 is built from 13 residues. The germline V gene encodes CDR1 MNHNY and CDR2 SVGAGI (reference sequence).

The genes are TRBV7-8 and TRBJ2-4; no definite D call. This CDR3 comprises 16 residues. Germline CDR1 and CDR2: SGHVS and FQNEAQ. V lost 5 bases, J lost 4 bases, and 18 bases lay in between. The CDR3 reads CASSLPHLILKNIQYF. The CDR3 nucleotides are TGTGCCAGCAGCCTCCCTCACCTTATCCTTAAAAACATTCAGTACTTC.

The chain is built from TRBV18 and TRBJ2-3; 8 nucleotides align to TRBD1. Trimming cost V 7 bases and J 3 bases; bases outside gene matches: 9. This CDR3 spans 15 amino acids. Germline V gene sequence: CDR1 KGHSH, CDR2 LQKENI. As DNA, the CDR3 is TGTGCCAGCTACCGACAGGGGAGGAGGACAGATACGCAGTATTTT. It translates to CASYRQGRRTDTQYF.

In its sample, this clonotype was seen many times. This sequence joins TRBV12-3 or TRBV12-4 and TRBJ2-2; 8 bases are a match to TRBD2. This CDR3 has 16 amino acids. The V segment lost 4 bases and the J segment 8 bases; nucleotides outside the gene matches: 12. CDR3 nucleotides: TGTGCCAGCAGTTCCTATGGGACTAGAAGGGTTGGGGAGCTGTTTTTT. This translates into CASSSYGTRRVGELFF.

In its sample, this clonotype was seen many times. The chain recombines TRBV6-1 with TRBJ2-2; possibly TRBD1 for D (6 bases). The CDR3 is made up of 15 amino acids. Germline V gives CDR1 MNHNS, CDR2 SASEGT. V was pared by 6 bases and J by 1 base, with 12 bases between. CDR3 in DNA: TGTGCCAGCAGACCGGGACAACAGAACACCGGGGAGCTGTTTTTT. It codes for CASRPGQQNTGELFF.

This clonotype came up many times. This chain uses TRBV12-3 or TRBV12-4 with TRBJ2-3; 9 bases are a match to TRBD2. V lost 5 bases, J lost 3 bases, and 9 bases stayed unmatched. The CDR3 spans 16 residues. The DNA of the CDR3 is TGTGCCAGCAGTCCCCTGCTTGCGGGGGGGACAGATACGCAGTATTTT. Amino acid sequence: CASSPLLAGGTDTQYF.

Ten or more counts support this clonotype. V is TRBV4-1 and J is TRBJ2-1; 9 nucleotides line up with TRBD1. The CDR3 runs 16 residues. The V gene's germline CDR1 is MGHRA and CDR2 YSYEKL. J was trimmed by 4 bases and V by 0 bases; bases with no gene match: 4. The CDR3 sequence is CASSQDAGTGYNEQFF. CDR3 in DNA: TGCGCCAGCAGCCAAGACGCCGGGACAGGGTACAATGAGCAGTTCTTC.

The chain recombines TRBV20-1 with TRBJ2-3; D call uncertain. V lost 2 bases to trimming and J lost 6 bases, with 12 bases between them. The CDR3 sequence is 13 residues long. Looked up from germline, CDR1 is DFQATT and CDR2 is SNEGSKA (reference sequence). CDR3 residues: CSARWSSPDTQYF. CDR3 bases: TGCAGTGCTAGATGGTCGTCACCCGATACGCAGTATTTT.